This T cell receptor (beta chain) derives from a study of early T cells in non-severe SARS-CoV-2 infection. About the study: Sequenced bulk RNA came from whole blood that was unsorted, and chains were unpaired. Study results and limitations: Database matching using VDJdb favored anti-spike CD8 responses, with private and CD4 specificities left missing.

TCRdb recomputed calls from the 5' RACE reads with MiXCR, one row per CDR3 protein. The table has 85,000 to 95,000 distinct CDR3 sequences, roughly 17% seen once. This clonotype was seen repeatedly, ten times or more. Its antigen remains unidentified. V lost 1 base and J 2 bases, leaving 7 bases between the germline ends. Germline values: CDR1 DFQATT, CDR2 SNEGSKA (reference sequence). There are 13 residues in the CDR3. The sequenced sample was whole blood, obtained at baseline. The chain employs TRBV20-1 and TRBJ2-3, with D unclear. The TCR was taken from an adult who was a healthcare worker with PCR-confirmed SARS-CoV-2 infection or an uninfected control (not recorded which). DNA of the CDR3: TGCAGTGCTAGAGGAATTAACACAGATACGCAGTATTTT. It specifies CSARGINTDTQYF.